The clone carrying this T cell receptor beta chain appeared a few times. Using genomic DNA as the template, TCR beta VDJ and CDR3 profiling was carried out. TCRdb redid the calling of the reads with MiXCR, one entry per CDR3 protein. The top ten hold roughly 30% of the sample, which has 150,000 to 200,000 distinct CDR3 sequences, more than 40% seen once. This record belongs to a study of CD8+CD57+ T cells in acquired aplastic anemia. By flow cytometry, patients selected for sequencing had shown an expansion of CD8+CD57+ cells. The sequenced sample was sorted CD4+, CD8+, or CD8+CD57+ T cells (not recorded which) from PBMCs. This sequence was found in a human donor with aplastic anemia.

CDR3 sequence (DNA): TGTGCCTGGAGTACGACAGAGAACACTGAAGCTTTCTTT. Protein sequence: CAWSTTENTEAFF. The rearrangement uses TRBV30 and TRBJ1-1; tentatively, D is TRBD1 (5 bases). V was pared by 2 bases and J by 1 base, with 8 bases between. CDR1 GTSNPN and CDR2 SVGIG come from the germline V gene (reference sequence). CDR3 length equals 13 residues.